The clone carrying this T cell receptor beta chain was recorded only once. Clones were sequenced by immunoSEQ multiplex PCR, and TCRdb holds only the in-frame ones, with some missing. Of about 360,000 clones in the sample, roughly 88% were seen once. The CDR3 consists of 16 residues. Germline V gene sequence: CDR1 SGDLS, CDR2 YYNGEE. V was clipped by 2 bases and J by 0 bases, with 11 bases between them. This record belongs to a study of cytomegalovirus exposure and HLA in healthy donors. The J gene is TRBJ1-4, the V gene TRBV9, with D tentatively TRBD1 (5 bases). The specimen was PBMCs. The receptor was isolated from a woman younger than 35 in good health and CMV-seronegative. The CDR3 sequence: CASSVEGSATNEKLFF. CDR3 in DNA: TGTGCCAGCAGCGTGGAGGGGTCTGCAACTAATGAAAAACTGTTTTTT.